Described below is a single TCR beta chain sequence and its context. This record comes from a study of blood T cells in healthy people across ages. The authors ran a second PCR of 7 to 11 cycles using a sample-barcoded 5' primer and a J-beta primer mix. TCRdb re-called the 5' RACE reads with MiXCR, one entry per CDR3 protein. The sample holds 800,000 to 950,000 distinct CDR3 sequences; roughly 43% are singletons and the top ten take 13%. Trimming stripped 0 bases from V and 10 bases from J, with 15 bases between. The CDR3 is made up of 15 amino acids. Germline CDR1 and CDR2: MNHEY and SVGAGI. The sequence derives from a man younger than 40 in good health. The sample comprised blood. The rearrangement uses TRBV6-5 and TRBJ1-4; D not certain. The CDR3 DNA reads as TGTGCCAGCAGTTACTCTCGACTAACCGAGGGAAAACTGTTTTTT. Its translation is CASSYSRLTEGKLFF.